What follows describes a single T cell receptor beta chain. J lost 0 bases, V lost 0 bases, and 1 base had no gene match. The CDR3 runs 16 residues. The entry originates in a study of shared T cell receptors in the human thymus. Clones were sequenced by immunoSEQ multiplex PCR, and TCRdb holds only the in-frame ones, with some missing. The table has 500,000 to 550,000 clones, 70% to 80% seen once; the top ten hold about 0.012%. This sample also appeared in a second study, on human thymus T cells. Per that study: Finnish infants who were healthy and having corrective surgery for congenital heart defects made up the donors. Thymus specimens were resections from corrective heart surgery. Thymic and blood repertoires appeared to show biased V and J gene usage.

This TCR was sampled from a boy in the first two years of life with a congenital heart defect. Sequencing input: thymocytes. V and J are TRBV5-3 and TRBJ2-7, with 12 bases fitting TRBD2. TRBV5-3 is filed as an ORF, its function uncertain. The CDR3 here is CARSLETSGSSYEQYF. In nucleotides, the CDR3 is TGTGCCAGAAGCTTGGAGACTAGCGGGAGCTCCTACGAGCAGTACTTC.